Sequencing of this T cell receptor beta chain was carried out in a study of human T cells and chemical hapten exposure. Study-wide background: Patch tests applied 0.01% DPC to the upper back, read at 6 days. Patients, mostly women, had alopecia areata, alopecia totalis or alopecia universalis.

Time point of the sample: patch test 2, 6 weeks after DPC sensitization. Stated treatment: therapeutic diphenylcyclopropenone sensitization with weekly scalp DPC. This clonotype came up many times. Its cognate antigen is unknown. TCRdb re-analysed the RACE reads in MiXCR, keeping a single row per CDR3 protein. The sample lists 95,000 or so distinct CDR3 sequences, about 10% seen once, with 3% to 4% in the top ten. Trimming took off 4 bases at V and 6 bases at J, with 13 bases between the two ends. The CDR3 is 14 residues long. Germline CDR1 MNHEY, CDR2 SVGEGT. Overall study findings and caveats: Alopecia in all donors means immunity may differ from healthy individuals.

The source of this sequence is a woman between 35 and 50 years old with alopecia areata. Some clones in this sample may be carry-over from other donors' samples. The material sequenced was whole blood, taken in connection with sensitization to the hapten diphenylcyclopropenone (DPC). This rearrangement joins TRBV6-2 or TRBV6-3 to TRBJ2-1; D is tentatively TRBD1 or TRBD2 (5 bases each). DNA for the CDR3: TGTGCCAGCAGTTCCGTCGGGACCTTCAATGAGCAGTTCTTC. This translates into CASSSVGTFNEQFF.